This TCR beta chain was recovered during a study of T cell responses to AZD1222 COVID-19 vaccine. General study points: Females outnumbered males among donors, who were mostly white British; clonal diversity was possibly underestimated. Of spike-specific TCRs, nearly half reportedly target regions left unmutated in variants.

V gave up 3 bases and J gave up 1 base, with 16 bases separating them. This CDR3 is 16 amino acids long. CDR1 and CDR2 from the germline V gene are SGHTA and FQGTGA. Here immunoSEQ multiplex PCR was the method, and the copy in TCRdb shows in-frame clones only, minus some. The profile shows 100,000 to 150,000 clones, just over 90% of them singletons. As regards this clone: Its matching antigen is unknown.

The sample here was peripheral blood, taken 28 days after the second AZD1222 dose. The rearrangement uses TRBV7-3 and TRBJ2-7; D call uncertain. This TCR was sampled from an adult who received the AZD1222 COVID-19 vaccine. CDR3 region: CASSFSSLDTSYEQYF. CDR3 bases: TGTGCCAGCAGCTTCTCTTCGTTGGATACATCCTACGAGCAGTACTTC.